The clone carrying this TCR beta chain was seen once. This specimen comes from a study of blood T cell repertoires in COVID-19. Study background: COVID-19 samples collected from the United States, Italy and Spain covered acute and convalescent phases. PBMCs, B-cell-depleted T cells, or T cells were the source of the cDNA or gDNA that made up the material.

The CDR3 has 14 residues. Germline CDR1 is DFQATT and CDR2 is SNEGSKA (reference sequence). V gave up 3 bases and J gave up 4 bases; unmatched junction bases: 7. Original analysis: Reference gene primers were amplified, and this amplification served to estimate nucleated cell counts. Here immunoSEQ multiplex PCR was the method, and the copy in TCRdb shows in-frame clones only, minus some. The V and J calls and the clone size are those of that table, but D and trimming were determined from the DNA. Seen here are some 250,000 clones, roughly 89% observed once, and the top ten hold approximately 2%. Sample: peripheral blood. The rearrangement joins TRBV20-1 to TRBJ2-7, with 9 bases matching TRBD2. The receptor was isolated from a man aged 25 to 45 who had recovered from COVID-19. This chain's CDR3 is CSASPPSGDYEQYF. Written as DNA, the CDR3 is TGCAGTGCTAGTCCCCCTAGCGGGGATTACGAGCAGTACTTC.